This entry lists 10 T cell receptor beta chains sequenced from one sample in a study of graft-versus-host responses after intestinal transplantation. Sequencing was performed with immunoSEQ multiplex PCR; in TCRdb, only in-frame clones are kept and a portion is missing. The sample has more than 90,000 clones; 90% to 95% are singletons. No antigen is known for these receptors. Sequencing used unstimulated CD8+ T cells sorted from spleen or lymph node cells, obtained before transplant. These receptors were taken from a human donor who was the organ donor for an intestinal transplant.

The chain is built from TRBV4-1 and TRBJ2-1; no firm D call. The CDR3 is 15 amino acids. V was trimmed by 1 base and J by 4 bases, leaving 11 bases between them. Looked up from germline, CDR1 is MGHRA and CDR2 is YSYEKL. CDR3 DNA sequence: TGCGCCAGCAGCCAAGGGTGGCCCGCATACAATGAGCAGTTCTTC. The encoded protein is CASSQGWPAYNEQFF.

The rearrangement uses TRBV30 and TRBJ2-3; TRBD2 matches 15 bases. Germline V lookup: CDR1 GTSNPN, CDR2 SVGIG (reference sequence). V shed 1 base and J 0 bases; nucleotides not matched to a gene: 5. CDR3 length: 18 amino acids. The CDR3 bases are TGTGCCTGGAGTGCCGGACTAGCGGGAGGGCTCAGCACAGATACGCAGTATTTT. This encodes CAWSAGLAGGLSTDTQYF.

V gene TRBV5-8 combines with J gene TRBJ2-3; 10 nucleotides match TRBD2. CDR1 and CDR2 (germline): SGHTS, YDEGEE. After removal of 4 bases from V and 2 bases from J, the junction contained 1 base not matched to a gene. There are 14 residues in the CDR3. CDR3 DNA: TGTGCCAGCAGCCTAGCGGGAGACACAGATACGCAGTATTTT. Its protein product is CASSLAGDTDTQYF.

V is TRBV5-1 and J is TRBJ2-5, with D maybe TRBD2 (6 bases). CDR1 and CDR2 (germline): SGHRS, YFSETQ. The CDR3 is 15 residues long. V lost 0 bases to trimming and J lost 1 base, with 10 bases between them. CDR3 in DNA: TGCGCCAGCAGCTTGGCAGTAGCGGTCCAAGAGACCCAGTACTTC. Translation gives CASSLAVAVQETQYF.

The J gene is TRBJ1-1, the V gene TRBV11-3; D unresolved. Trimming pared 4 bases from V and 0 bases from J, leaving 18 bases between. The CDR3 length is 17 residues. Germline assignment: CDR1 SGHNT and CDR2 YENEEA. CDR3 in amino acids: CASSSLGVSVLNTEAFF. The DNA for the CDR3 is TGTGCCAGCAGCTCTCTGGGAGTATCGGTTCTGAACACTGAAGCTTTCTTT.

This clone was recorded once. V gene TRBV6-5 combines with J gene TRBJ1-1; D unresolved. Germline CDR1 and CDR2: MNHEY and SVGAGI. Trimming removed 7 bases at V and 8 bases at J, with 11 bases between. The CDR3 contains 11 residues. The CDR3 DNA reads TGTGCCAGCACCCACGCCCGGGAAGCTTTCTTT. This translates into CASTHAREAFF.

The rearrangement links TRBV4-3 to TRBJ1-1; D is unresolved. This CDR3 spans 13 amino acids. The germline V and J ends were trimmed by 0 bases and 8 bases, with 10 bases remaining between them. CDR1 LGHNA and CDR2 YSLEER come from the germline V gene. CDR3 sequence (DNA): TGCGCCAGCAGCCAAGATTTCGGGCAGGAAGCTTTCTTT. Translating gives CASSQDFGQEAFF.

The chain has TRBV29-1 and TRBJ1-2, with D tentatively TRBD1 (5 bases). V was trimmed by 6 bases and J by 8 bases, leaving 13 bases between them. There are 11 residues in the CDR3. Germline V gene lookup returns CDR1 SQVTM and CDR2 ANQGSEA. The chain's CDR3 is CSVPRVGGYTF. CDR3 sequence (DNA): TGCAGCGTCCCCAGGGTCGGGGGCTACACCTTC. Supplemented by reference TRBV29-1 and TRBJ1-2, the full variable domain reads SAVISQKPSRDICQRGTSLTIQCQVDSQVTMMFWYRQQPGQSLTLIATANQGSEATYESGFVIDKFPISRPNLTFSTLTVSNMSPEDSSIYLCSVPRVGGYTFGSGTRLTVV.

The gene calls are TRBV7-9 and TRBJ2-3; D ambiguous. Germline-derived CDR1 and CDR2 are SEHNR and FQNEAQ (reference sequence). The CDR3 runs to 14 residues. Trimming cost V 1 base and J 4 bases, with 9 bases left between them. The CDR3 coding sequence is TGTGCCAGCAGCTTAGTTCTGGGATCAGATACGCAGTATTTT. Amino acids: CASSLVLGSDTQYF.

The chain recombines TRBV9 with TRBJ2-3; 7 bases agree with TRBD2. V shed 3 bases, J shed 5 bases, and the junction held 12 bases outside the gene matches. The germline CDR1 and CDR2 sequences are SGDLS and YYNGEE. The CDR3 is 16 residues long. Here the CDR3 reads CASSAEGRENGDTQYF. CDR3 nucleotide sequence: TGTGCCAGCAGCGCGGAGGGGCGGGAGAATGGAGATACGCAGTATTTT.